This TCR beta chain comes out of a study of cytotoxic CD8 clonotypes in ibrutinib-treated CLL. Looking at the study overall: Enrolment comprised about 10 relapsed/refractory and about 14 treatment-naive patients; roughly 18 were IGHV unmutated. Notes on the study in general: Clonality showed a rise at ibrutinib response that reversed toward baseline at progression.

Cryopreserved PBMCs supplied about 1.8 micrograms of genomic DNA for TCR beta libraries. Regarding this clone: Antigen specificity is unknown.

In germline, CDR1 is MNHEY, CDR2 SMNVEV (reference sequence). The V and J ends lost 3 bases and 6 bases respectively, with 15 bases between them. The CDR3 totals 14 residues. Researchers set a sequencing depth target of 1 in 200,000 to 1 in 1 million T cells. Sequencing used immunoSEQ multiplex PCR; TCRdb keeps in-frame clones, though not all of them. The table shows 30,000 to 40,000 clones, with 69% occurring only once. Sequences were derived from PBMCs, sampled before ibrutinib treatment. This rearrangement joins TRBV27 to TRBJ2-7, with D possibly being TRBD1 (5 bases). The source of this sequence is a human donor with chronic lymphocytic leukemia. The CDR3, as DNA: TGTGCCAGCAGTTTCATACTTGGAAGGGGCGAGCAGTACTTC. It is translated as CASSFILGRGEQYF.